The entry that follows covers one T cell receptor (beta chain) sequence. The antigen remains unidentified. A read error may produce the germline difference seen at one junction end. Germline V gene data show CDR1 as MDHEN and CDR2 as SYDVKM. The CDR3 sequence is 10 residues long. These data originate in a study of T cell responses to AZD1222 COVID-19 vaccine. Findings and limits, study-wide: Nearly half of unique spike-specific TCRs reportedly avoided B.1.351 and B.1.1.7 mutated regions.

The assay was immunoSEQ multiplex PCR, and TCRdb's table has in-frame clones only and misses some. The sample yields 170,000 or so clones, approximately 86% seen once. Sequencing was performed on peripheral blood, taken on day 0 of AZD1222 vaccination. This clonotype originated in an adult in good health. The V call is TRBV28, the J call TRBJ2-7, with D possibly TRBD1 on 5 matching bases. CDR3 DNA sequence: TGTGCCAGCGGAGAGGTGGCAGGGAACTTC. It codes for CASGEVAGNF.